Below, 24 T cell receptor beta chains from the same sample are listed, as sequenced in a study of CD8+ T cells in alopecia areata. Treatment here: oral pan-JAK inhibitor, 5-10 mg twice daily. Sequencing templates came from extracted RNA that was reverse transcribed into cDNA. TCRdb keeps only in-frame clones here, not all; method: immunoSEQ multiplex PCR. Of fewer than 250,000 clones listed, more than 55% are singletons. The sequencing used CD4+ T cells sorted from blood, collected at week 4, from a patient treated with tofacitinib. The receptors stem from a human donor with alopecia areata.

J is TRBJ2-3 and V is TRBV7-2; maybe TRBD2 (6 bases). CDR3 length: 11 amino acids. V was trimmed by 5 bases and J by 11 bases, leaving 11 bases between them. Germline CDR1 SGHTA, CDR2 FQGNSA. CDR3 DNA: TGTGCCAGCAGCCGCTCCGGGGGGCAGTATTTT. It translates to CASSRSGGQYF. Full variable domain (missing parts from reference TRBV7-2 and TRBJ2-3): GAGVSQSPSNKVTEKGKDVELRCDPISGHTALYWYRQSLGQGLEFLIYFQGNSAPDKSGLPSDRFSAERTGGSVSTLTIQRTQQEDSAVYLCASSRSGGQYFGPGTRLTVL.

This clone was observed a handful of times. The V and J genes are TRBV27 and TRBJ2-2; 9 positions match TRBD1. In germline, CDR1 is MNHEY, CDR2 SMNVEV (reference sequence). The CDR3 runs 15 residues. J was trimmed by 2 bases and V by 6 bases; bases with no gene match: 4. CDR3 nucleotide sequence: TGTGCCAGCAGACTGGGACAGGGTAACACCGGGGAGCTGTTTTTT. Amino acids: CASRLGQGNTGELFF.

The genes are TRBV30 and TRBJ1-1, with 8 nucleotides matching TRBD1. CDR3 length: 16 amino acids. The V gene's germline CDR1 is GTSNPN and CDR2 SVGIG (reference sequence). V dropped 2 bases and J dropped 5; count of bases not matched to a gene: 13. The CDR3 loop is CAWSKPQGAGRTEAFF. CDR3 sequence (DNA): TGTGCCTGGAGTAAACCCCAGGGGGCAGGGAGGACTGAAGCTTTCTTT. The whole variable domain, remainder taken from reference TRBV30 and TRBJ1-1, is SQTIHQWPATLVQPVGSPLSLECTVEGTSNPNLYWYRQAAGRGLQLLFYSVGIGQISSEVPQNLSASRPQDRQFILSSKKLLLSDSGFYLCAWSKPQGAGRTEAFFGQGTRLTVV.

This chain uses TRBV30 with TRBJ1-2; D uncertain. V lost 3 bases and J lost 4, with 6 bases in between. CDR1 GTSNPN and CDR2 SVGIG come from the germline V gene (reference sequence). This CDR3 spans 11 amino acids. This CDR3 is CAWREVYGYTF. CDR3 sequence (DNA): TGTGCCTGGAGGGAGGTCTATGGCTACACCTTC.

The chain is built from TRBV7-2 and TRBJ1-5; D is possibly TRBD1 (5 bases). The length of the CDR3 is 16 residues. Deletions cut 5 bases from V and 0 bases from J, with 14 bases between. Germline loops: CDR1 SGHTA, CDR2 FQGNSA. The CDR3 DNA follows: TGTGCCAGCAGCCCCCGGTCGGGGGTTAGCAATCAGCCCCAGCATTTT. It is translated as CASSPRSGVSNQPQHF.

The chain carries TRBV2 and TRBJ2-2, with D perhaps TRBD1 or TRBD2 (5 bases each). The CDR3 is 13 residues long. Germline values: CDR1 SNHLY, CDR2 FYNNEI. CDR3 residues: CASGTANTGELFF. The CDR3 nucleotides read TGTGCTTCCGGGACGGCTAACACCGGGGAGCTGTTTTTT.

The rearrangement uses TRBV15 and TRBJ2-1; no clear D gene. V lost 5 bases and J lost 10, with 12 bases in between. Germline CDR1 LNHNV, CDR2 YYDKDF (reference sequence). CDR3 length: 12 residues. The CDR3 bases are TGTGCCACCAGCGCCCGACTCGCCGAGCAGTTCTTC. It encodes CATSARLAEQFF.

This chain uses TRBV7-6 with TRBJ2-5; no reliable D call. The CDR3 is 15 residues long. CDR1 and CDR2 from the germline V gene are SGHVS and FNYEAQ. Deletions cut 0 bases from V and 5 bases from J, with 13 bases between. The chain's CDR3 is CASSLAVPRWETQYF. The CDR3 DNA reads TGTGCCAGCAGCTTAGCGGTCCCCCGTTGGGAGACCCAGTACTTC.

The rearrangement uses TRBV7-2 and TRBJ1-5, with D possibly TRBD1 on 5 matching bases. V was trimmed by 0 bases and J by 3 bases, leaving 9 bases between them. The length of the CDR3 is 15 residues. Germline lookup yields CDR1 SGHTA and CDR2 FQGNSA. CDR3 amino acids: CASSLAGQDNQPQHF. For the CDR3, the DNA is TGTGCCAGCAGCTTAGCGGGGCAGGACAATCAGCCCCAGCATTTT. The complete variable domain, with remaining parts taken from reference TRBV7-2 and TRBJ1-5, reads GAGVSQSPSNKVTEKGKDVELRCDPISGHTALYWYRQSLGQGLEFLIYFQGNSAPDKSGLPSDRFSAERTGGSVSTLTIQRTQQEDSAVYLCASSLAGQDNQPQHFGDGTRLSIL.

This clone was picked up a small number of times. The chain is built from TRBV5-1 and TRBJ1-1, with 9 bases aligning to TRBD1. The trim removed 8 bases at V and 0 bases at J, leaving 8 bases unmatched. CDR1 is SGHRS, CDR2 YFSETQ, per germline. There are 15 residues in the CDR3. CDR3 sequence (DNA): TGCGCCAGTTATGGAGGACAGGGGATGAACACTGAAGCTTTCTTT. This gives the protein CASYGGQGMNTEAFF.

The chain recombines TRBV30 with TRBJ1-1, with D tentatively TRBD1 (5 bases). CDR3 length equals 13 residues. Trimming shortened V by 4 bases and J by 1 base, and 10 bases separated the two germline ends. In germline, CDR1 is GTSNPN, CDR2 SVGIG (reference sequence). The CDR3 loop is CAWTRGPNTEAFF. The CDR3 DNA is TGTGCCTGGACCCGGGGCCCGAACACTGAAGCTTTCTTT.

The chain couples TRBV5-6 to TRBJ2-3; the D gene is possibly TRBD1 (7 bases). Germline V CDR1 and CDR2: SGHDT, YYEEEE. CDR3 length: 14 residues. V was trimmed by 5 bases and J by 5 bases, leaving 15 bases between them. The CDR3 DNA sequence: TGTGCCAGCAGGGCGGACAGGAGGGGAGATACGCAGTATTTT. Translation: CASRADRRGDTQYF.

The chain is built from TRBV6-1 and TRBJ1-4; 7 bases fit TRBD1. Germline trimming cut 6 bases from V and 15 bases from J; bases unmatched to any gene: 16. Germline CDR1 MNHNS, CDR2 SASEGT. The CDR3 totals 14 residues. This CDR3 reads CASSQGDREIRVFF. CDR3 nucleotides: TGTGCCAGCAGCCAAGGGGACAGAGAAATCAGGGTGTTTTTT.

As to this clone: This specimen includes other DNA sequences encoding the same CDR3. This chain joins TRBV29-1 and TRBJ2-7; no firm D call. With 4 bases removed from V and 3 bases from J, the gap between germline ends came to 4 bases. The CDR3 is 10 residues long. Germline loops: CDR1 SQVTM, CDR2 ANQGSEA. CDR3 sequence: CSVADYEQYF. CDR3 DNA sequence: TGCAGCGTTGCTGACTACGAGCAGTACTTC.

The chain uses TRBV30 and TRBJ2-4; no firm D call. Per germline, CDR1 GTSNPN and CDR2 SVGIG (reference sequence). This CDR3 has 12 amino acids. The germline V and J ends were trimmed by 0 bases and 6 bases, with 6 bases remaining between them. CDR3 in amino acids: CAWSVQGNIQYF. CDR3 nucleotide sequence: TGTGCCTGGAGTGTACAAGGAAACATTCAGTACTTC.

This clone has just a few counts. The gene calls are TRBV28 and TRBJ2-5; D is uncertain. Germline loops: CDR1 MDHEN, CDR2 SYDVKM. Trimming took 1 base from V and 4 from J, leaving 1 base between them. The CDR3 has 11 amino acids. The chain's CDR3 is CASSLSETQYF. CDR3 in DNA: TGTGCCAGCAGTTTATCAGAGACCCAGTACTTC.

The CDR3 loop is CASSQDALGRYGYTF. The DNA for the CDR3 is TGCGCCAGCAGCCAAGATGCGCTCGGAAGATATGGCTACACCTTC. V usage is TRBV4-1 and J usage is TRBJ1-2; D gene unclear. From germline, CDR1 is MGHRA and CDR2 YSYEKL. Trimming cost V 0 bases and J 5 bases, with 13 bases left between them. This CDR3 is built from 15 residues.

The chain combines TRBV30 with TRBJ1-2; a possible D gene is TRBD1 (6 bases). Germline V CDR1 and CDR2: GTSNPN, SVGIG (reference sequence). This CDR3 contains 14 residues. The V gene lost 2 bases and the J gene lost 8 bases, with 18 bases spanning the gap. CDR3 DNA: TGTGCCTGGAGTCGGATTGGGACATTGGCCGGCTACACCTTC. It is translated as CAWSRIGTLAGYTF.

The V and J genes are TRBV11-2 and TRBJ2-1; D unresolved. The CDR3 loop spans 12 amino acids. Trimming left V 5 bases short and J 7 bases short, with 9 bases between. Germline lookup yields CDR1 SGHAT and CDR2 FQNNGV. The CDR3 DNA reads as TGTGCCAGCAGCCCGATCGAAAATGAGCAGTTCTTC. This gives the protein CASSPIENEQFF.

The chain has TRBV28 and TRBJ2-1, with D possibly matching TRBD2 (6 bases). Trimming removed 7 bases from V and 3 bases from J, with 16 bases in between. Germline V gene lookup returns CDR1 MDHEN and CDR2 SYDVKM. The CDR3 loop spans 15 amino acids. The CDR3 loop is CASTPRGIFYNEQFF. CDR3 DNA: TGTGCCAGCACCCCGCGGGGAATCTTCTACAATGAGCAGTTCTTC. The entire variable domain, with the rest obtained from reference TRBV28 and TRBJ2-1, is as follows: DVKVTQSSRYLVKRTGEKVFLECVQDMDHENMFWYRQDPGLGLRLIYFSYDVKMKEKGDIPEGYSVSREKKERFSLILESASTNQTSMYLCASTPRGIFYNEQFFGPGTRLTVL.

This chain connects TRBV4-1 to TRBJ2-7; D possibly corresponds to TRBD2 (6 bases). Germline assignment: CDR1 MGHRA and CDR2 YSYEKL. CDR3 size: 14 residues. Trimming left V 3 bases short and J 2 bases short, with 11 bases between. Here the CDR3 reads CASSQRDRTYEQYF. CDR3 sequence (DNA): TGCGCCAGCAGCCAGCGGGACCGAACCTACGAGCAGTACTTC.

This chain uses TRBV30 with TRBJ2-3; D ambiguous. The CDR3 is 13 residues long. Trimming left V 3 bases short and J 0 bases short, with 7 bases between. Germline CDR1 GTSNPN, CDR2 SVGIG (reference sequence). DNA for the CDR3: TGTGCCTGGAGGTTACAGAGCACAGATACGCAGTATTTT. Translated, it gives CAWRLQSTDTQYF.

This chain uses TRBV9 with TRBJ1-2, with 7 bases aligning to TRBD1. Germline assignment: CDR1 SGDLS and CDR2 YYNGEE. The CDR3 is 14 residues long. V dropped 2 bases and J dropped 4; count of bases not matched to a gene: 5. CDR3 coding DNA: TGTGCCAGCAGCGTTGAGGACAGGAGCTATGGCTACACCTTC. It is translated as CASSVEDRSYGYTF.

This sequence joins TRBV11-2 and TRBJ2-5; no reliable D call. Germline CDR1 is SGHAT and CDR2 is FQNNGV. V lost 0 bases to trimming and J lost 7 bases, with 6 bases between them. CDR3 size: 12 residues. CDR3 sequence reads: CASSLDAGTQYF. For the CDR3, the DNA is TGTGCCAGCAGCTTAGACGCAGGGACCCAGTACTTC. Filled out from reference TRBV11-2 and TRBJ2-5, the complete variable domain reads EAGVAQSPRYKIIEKRQSVAFWCNPISGHATLYWYQQILGQGPKLLIQFQNNGVVDDSQLPKDRFSAERLKGVDSTLKIQPAKLEDSAVYLCASSLDAGTQYFGPGTRLLVL.